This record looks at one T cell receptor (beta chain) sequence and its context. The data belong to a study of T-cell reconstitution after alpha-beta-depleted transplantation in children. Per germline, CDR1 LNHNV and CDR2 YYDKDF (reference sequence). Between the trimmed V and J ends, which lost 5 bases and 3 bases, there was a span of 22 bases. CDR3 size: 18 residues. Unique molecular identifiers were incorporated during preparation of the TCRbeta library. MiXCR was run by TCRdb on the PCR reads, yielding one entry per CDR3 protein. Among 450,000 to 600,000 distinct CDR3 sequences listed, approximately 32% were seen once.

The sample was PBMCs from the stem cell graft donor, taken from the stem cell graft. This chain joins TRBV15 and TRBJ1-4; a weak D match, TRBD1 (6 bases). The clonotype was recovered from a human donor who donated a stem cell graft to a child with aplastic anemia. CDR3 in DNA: TGTGCCACCAGCCGACCTGCGGGGGCGCGTTCAGCTAATGAAAAACTGTTTTTT. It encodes CATSRPAGARSANEKLFF.